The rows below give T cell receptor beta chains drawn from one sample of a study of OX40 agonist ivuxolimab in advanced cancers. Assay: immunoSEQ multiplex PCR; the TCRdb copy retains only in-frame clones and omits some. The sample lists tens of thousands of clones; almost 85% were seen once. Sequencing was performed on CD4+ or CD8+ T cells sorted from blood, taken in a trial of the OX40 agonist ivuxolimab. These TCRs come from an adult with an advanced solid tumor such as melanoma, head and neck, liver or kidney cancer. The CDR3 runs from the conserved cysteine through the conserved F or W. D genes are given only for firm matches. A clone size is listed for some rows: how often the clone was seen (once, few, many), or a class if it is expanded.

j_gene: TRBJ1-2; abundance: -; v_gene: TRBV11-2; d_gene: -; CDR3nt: TGTGCCAGCAGCACGATCCGGAGGGGGAGATATGGCTACACCTTC; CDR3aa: CASSTIRRGRYGYTF
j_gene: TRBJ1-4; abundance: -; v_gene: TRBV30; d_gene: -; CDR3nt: TGTGCCTGGAGTGTAGAAGGCAGGATCAGTGAAAAACTGTTTTTT; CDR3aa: CAWSVEGRISEKLFF
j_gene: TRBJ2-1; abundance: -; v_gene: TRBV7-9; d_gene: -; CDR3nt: TGTGCCAGCAGCTTAGCGGTAGGGGACAATGAGCAGTTCTTC; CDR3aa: CASSLAVGDNEQFF
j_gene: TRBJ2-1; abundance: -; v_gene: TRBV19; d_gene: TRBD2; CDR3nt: TGTGCCAGTAGTATAGGGCTAGCGGGTGAGCAGTTCTTC; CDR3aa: CASSIGLAGEQFF
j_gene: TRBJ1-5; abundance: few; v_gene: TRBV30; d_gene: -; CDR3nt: TGTGCCTGGAGTAGCAGTAGCAATCAGCCCCAGCATTTT; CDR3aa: CAWSSSSNQPQHF
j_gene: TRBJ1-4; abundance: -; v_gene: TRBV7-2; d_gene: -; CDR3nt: TGTGCCAGCAGCCCGACCCAGGGAAAACTGTTTTTT; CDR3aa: CASSPTQGKLFF
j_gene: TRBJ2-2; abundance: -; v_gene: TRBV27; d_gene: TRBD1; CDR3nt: TGTGCCAGCAGCCTACAGGGGGCGCCTAACACCGGGGAGCTGTTTTTT; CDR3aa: CASSLQGAPNTGELFF
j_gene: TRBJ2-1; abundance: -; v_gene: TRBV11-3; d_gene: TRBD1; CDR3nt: TGTGCCAGCAGCCAAACTCGGACAGGGGGGGTTGAGCAGTTCTTC; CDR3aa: CASSQTRTGGVEQFF
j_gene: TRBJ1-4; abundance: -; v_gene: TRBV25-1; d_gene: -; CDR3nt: TGTGCCAGCAGTGAGTCAGCTAATGAAAAACTGTTTTTT; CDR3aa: CASSESANEKLFF
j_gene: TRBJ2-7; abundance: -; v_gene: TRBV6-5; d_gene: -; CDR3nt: TGTGTCAGCAGTTACTCCCAGGCCTCCTACGAGCAGTACTTC; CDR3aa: CVSSYSQASYEQYF
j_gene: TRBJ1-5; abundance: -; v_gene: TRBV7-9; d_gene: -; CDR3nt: TGTGCCAGCAGCTTAGCAGGGCAGTTCAATCAGCCCCAGCATTTT; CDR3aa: CASSLAGQFNQPQHF
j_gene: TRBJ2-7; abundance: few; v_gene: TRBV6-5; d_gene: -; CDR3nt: TGTGCCAGCAGTTACCGAGACGTGGGGCTTGAGCAGTACTTC; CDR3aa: CASSYRDVGLEQYF
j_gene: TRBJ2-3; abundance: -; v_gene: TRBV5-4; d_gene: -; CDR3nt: TGTGCCAGCATGGAGGCCCCTATAAGCACAGATACGCAGTATTTT; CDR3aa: CASMEAPISTDTQYF
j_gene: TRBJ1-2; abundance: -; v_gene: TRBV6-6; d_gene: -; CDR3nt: TGTGCCAGCAGTTCAGGACTTTCCTATGGCTACACCTTC; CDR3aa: CASSSGLSYGYTF
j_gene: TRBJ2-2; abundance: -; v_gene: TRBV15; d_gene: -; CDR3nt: TGTGCCACACTGGCAAGGGGCACCGGGGAGCTGTTTTTT; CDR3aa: CATLARGTGELFF
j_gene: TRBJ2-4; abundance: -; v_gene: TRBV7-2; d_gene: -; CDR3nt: TGTGCCAGCAGCTTAATAGGGGAAAACATTCAGTACTTC; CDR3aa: CASSLIGENIQYF
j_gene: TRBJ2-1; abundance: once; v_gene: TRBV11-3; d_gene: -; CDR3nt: TGTGCCAGCAGCTTAGCGGTGGCCGATGAGCAGTTCTTC; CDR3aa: CASSLAVADEQFF
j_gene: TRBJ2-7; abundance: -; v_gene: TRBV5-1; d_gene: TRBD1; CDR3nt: TGCGCCAGCAGCTCGGGACAGGGGGCTATCGAGCAGTACTTC; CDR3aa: CASSSGQGAIEQYF
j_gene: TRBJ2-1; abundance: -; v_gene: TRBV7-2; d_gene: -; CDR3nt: TGTGCCAGCAGCCAAACGGGGCAGGCCAAAGTCCTATCCTACAATGAGCAGTTCTTC; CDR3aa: CASSQTGQAKVLSYNEQFF
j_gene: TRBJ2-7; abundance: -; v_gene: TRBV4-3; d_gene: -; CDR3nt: TGCGCCAGCAGCCAAGATCCGGCCGGGGACGAGCAGTACTTC; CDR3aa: CASSQDPAGDEQYF
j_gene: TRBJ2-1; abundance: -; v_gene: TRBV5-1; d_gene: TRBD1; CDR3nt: TGCGCCAGCAGCTCGACAGGGACAGGGGGTGAGCAGTTCTTC; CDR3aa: CASSSTGTGGEQFF
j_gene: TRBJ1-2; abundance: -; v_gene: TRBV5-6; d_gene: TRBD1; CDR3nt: TGTGCCAGCAGCTTGGGACAGGGATACCACTATGGCTACACCTTC; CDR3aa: CASSLGQGYHYGYTF
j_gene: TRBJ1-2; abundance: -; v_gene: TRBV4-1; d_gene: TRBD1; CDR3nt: TGCGCCAGCAGCCAAGCGACAGGGGGCGAGAACTATGGCTACACCTTC; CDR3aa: CASSQATGGENYGYTF
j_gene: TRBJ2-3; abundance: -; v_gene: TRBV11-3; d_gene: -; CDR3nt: TGTGCCAGCGCCAAGGACCCCGCAGATACGCAGTATTTT; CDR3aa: CASAKDPADTQYF
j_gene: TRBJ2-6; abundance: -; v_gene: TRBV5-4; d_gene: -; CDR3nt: TGTGCCAGCAGCTCCTCTATCAGGGGAGCCTCTGGGGCCAACGTCCTGACTTTC; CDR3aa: CASSSSIRGASGANVLTF
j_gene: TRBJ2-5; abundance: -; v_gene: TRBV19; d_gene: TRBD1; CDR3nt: TGTGCCAGTAGTATAGGGACAGGGGTGCAAGAGACCCAGTACTTC; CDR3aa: CASSIGTGVQETQYF
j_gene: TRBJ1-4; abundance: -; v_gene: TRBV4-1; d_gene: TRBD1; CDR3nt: TGCGCCAGCAGCCAAGATGAGGGGGCGGGTGAAAAACTGTTTTTT; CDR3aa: CASSQDEGAGEKLFF
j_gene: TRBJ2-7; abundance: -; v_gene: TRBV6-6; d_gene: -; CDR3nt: TGTGCCAGCAGTTACTCCCCCAGGCACCAGCCCCACGAGCAGTACTTC; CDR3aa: CASSYSPRHQPHEQYF
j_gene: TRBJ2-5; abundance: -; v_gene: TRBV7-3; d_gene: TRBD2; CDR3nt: TGTGCCAGCACCCAAGGCAGCGGGAGGGAGACCCAGTACTTC; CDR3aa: CASTQGSGRETQYF
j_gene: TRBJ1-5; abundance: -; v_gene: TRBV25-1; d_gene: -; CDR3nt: TGTGCCAGCAGTGAATGGGAGGGCGATCAGCCCCAGCATTTT; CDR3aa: CASSEWEGDQPQHF
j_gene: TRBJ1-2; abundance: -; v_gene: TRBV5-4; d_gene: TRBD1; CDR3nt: TGTGCCAGCAGCCCGGGACAGAAGGGAGGCTACACCTTC; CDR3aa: CASSPGQKGGYTF
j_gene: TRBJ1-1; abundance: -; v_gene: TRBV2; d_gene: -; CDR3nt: TGTGCCAGCAGAAGGGGACCCGGACGTTTCACTGAAGCTTTCTTT; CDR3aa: CASRRGPGRFTEAFF
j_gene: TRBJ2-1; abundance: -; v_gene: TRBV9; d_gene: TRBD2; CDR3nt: TGTGCCAGCAGCTCCCGGGGGTCGCGGGAGGCTACTGGTGAGCAGTTCTTC; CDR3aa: CASSSRGSREATGEQFF